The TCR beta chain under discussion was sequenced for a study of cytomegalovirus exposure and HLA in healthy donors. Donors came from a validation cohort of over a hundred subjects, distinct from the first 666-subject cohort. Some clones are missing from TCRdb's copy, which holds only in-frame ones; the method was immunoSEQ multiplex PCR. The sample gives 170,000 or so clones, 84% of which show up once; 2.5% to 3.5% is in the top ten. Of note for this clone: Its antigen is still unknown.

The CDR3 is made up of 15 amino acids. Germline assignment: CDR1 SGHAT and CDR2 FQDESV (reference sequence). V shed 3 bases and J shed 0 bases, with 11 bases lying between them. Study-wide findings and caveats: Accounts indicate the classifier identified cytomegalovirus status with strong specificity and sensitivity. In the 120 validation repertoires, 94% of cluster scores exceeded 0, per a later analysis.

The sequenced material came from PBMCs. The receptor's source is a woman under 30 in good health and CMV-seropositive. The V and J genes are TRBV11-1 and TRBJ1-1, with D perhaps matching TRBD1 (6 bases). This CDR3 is CASSFKDRLNTEAFF. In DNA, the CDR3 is TGTGCCAGCAGCTTTAAGGACAGATTGAACACTGAAGCTTTCTTT.